The clone carrying this T cell receptor beta chain has a count of ten or more. The antigen is undetermined. TCRdb re-derived calls from the multiplex PCR reads in MiXCR, one entry per CDR3 protein. Of 180,000 or so distinct CDR3 sequences in the sample, around 33% were seen once. Breast cancer patients provided tissue from their axillary draining lymph nodes. The record originates from a study of breast tumors, draining lymph nodes, adjacent tissues. Study results and limitations: Tumor T cell lymph node origin was a supported hypothesis, not proven. Data fit most tumor T cells coming from lymph node, expanding in tumor. Tumor repertoires ranked between lymph nodes and nontumor tissue in diversity, with V and J gene preferences.

V was clipped by 0 bases and J by 4 bases; unmatched bases: 14. The CDR3 totals 20 residues. Germline CDR1 ENHRY, CDR2 SYGVKD. V and J are TRBV10-3 and TRBJ2-5; 13 positions match TRBD2. This TCR derives from a female donor with breast cancer. Some clones in this sample may be carry-over from other donors' samples. The specimen was axillary lymph node tissue. The CDR3 protein is CAISESILAGGPSRRETQYF. DNA for the CDR3: TGTGCCATCAGTGAGTCGATACTAGCGGGAGGGCCAAGTAGGCGAGAGACCCAGTACTTC.